This TCR beta chain was sequenced during a study of T cell responses to AZD1222 COVID-19 vaccine. About this clone: This same CDR3 is encoded by further DNA sequences in the sample.

The table came from immunoSEQ multiplex PCR; TCRdb's copy has only in-frame clones and leaves some out. Of over 110,000 clones listed, roughly 93% are singletons. This CDR3 has 13 amino acids. Per the germline V gene, CDR1 is SGHTA and CDR2 is FQGNSA. Trimming stripped 6 bases from V and 2 bases from J, with 10 bases between. V gene TRBV7-2 combines with J gene TRBJ1-2; no firm D call. This specimen consisted of peripheral blood, obtained 28 days after the second AZD1222 dose. The receptor's source is an adult who received the AZD1222 COVID-19 vaccine. CDR3 bases: TGTGCCAGCAGTCCCGGACGGAACTATGGCTACACCTTC. It specifies CASSPGRNYGYTF.